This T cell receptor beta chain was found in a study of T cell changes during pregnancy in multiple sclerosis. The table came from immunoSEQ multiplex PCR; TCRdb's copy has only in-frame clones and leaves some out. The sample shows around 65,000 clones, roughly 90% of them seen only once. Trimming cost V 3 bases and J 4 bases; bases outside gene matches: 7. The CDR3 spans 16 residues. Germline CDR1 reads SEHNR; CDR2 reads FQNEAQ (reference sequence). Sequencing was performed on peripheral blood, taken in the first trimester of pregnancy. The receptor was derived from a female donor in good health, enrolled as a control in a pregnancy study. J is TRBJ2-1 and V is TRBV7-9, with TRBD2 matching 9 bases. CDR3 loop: CASSFPAGGQYNEQFF. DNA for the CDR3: TGTGCCAGCAGCTTCCCCGCGGGAGGGCAGTACAATGAGCAGTTCTTC. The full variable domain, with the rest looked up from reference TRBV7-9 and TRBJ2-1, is DTGVSQNPRHKITKRGQNVTFRCDPISEHNRLYWYRQTLGQGPEFLTYFQNEAQLEKSRLLSDRFSAERPKGSFSTLEIQRTEQGDSAMYLCASSFPAGGQYNEQFFGPGTRLTVL.